These 2 T cell receptor beta chains share one sample of origin, sequenced in a study of blood T cell repertoires in COVID-19. Method: immunoSEQ multiplex PCR; TCRdb's copy keeps in-frame clones and lacks some. The sample lists a few hundred thousand clones, roughly 85% occurring once. Sample: peripheral blood. All receptors derive from a young woman with acute or convalescent COVID-19.

The chain couples TRBV28 to TRBJ1-1; a possible D gene is TRBD1 (5 bases). CDR1 and CDR2 from the germline V gene are MDHEN and SYDVKM. This CDR3 contains 18 residues. V was trimmed by 0 bases and J by 0 bases, leaving 17 bases between them. DNA of the CDR3: TGTGCCAGCAGTTTATGGGGGCTTCGTGGACCAGTGAACACTGAAGCTTTCTTT. Residues: CASSLWGLRGPVNTEAFF.

V is TRBV9 and J is TRBJ1-1; D gene ambiguous. V was trimmed by 4 bases and J by 3 bases, leaving 10 bases between them. Germline V gene sequence: CDR1 SGDLS, CDR2 YYNGEE. The CDR3 has 13 residues. CDR3 bases: TGTGCCAGCAGCCTGAGACTGGACACTGAAGCTTTCTTT. As protein: CASSLRLDTEAFF.